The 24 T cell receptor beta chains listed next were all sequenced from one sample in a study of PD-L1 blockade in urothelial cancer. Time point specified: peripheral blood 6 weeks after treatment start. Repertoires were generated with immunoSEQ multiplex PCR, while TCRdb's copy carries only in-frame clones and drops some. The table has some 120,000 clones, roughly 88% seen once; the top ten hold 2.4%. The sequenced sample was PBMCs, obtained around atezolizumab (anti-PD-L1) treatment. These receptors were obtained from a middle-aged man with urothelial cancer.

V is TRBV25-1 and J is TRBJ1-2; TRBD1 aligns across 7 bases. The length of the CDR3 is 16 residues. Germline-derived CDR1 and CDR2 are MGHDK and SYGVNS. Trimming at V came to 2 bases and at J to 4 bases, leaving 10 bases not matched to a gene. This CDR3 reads CASSEVGTEMVYGYTF. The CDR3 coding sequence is TGTGCCAGCAGTGAAGTTGGGACAGAGATGGTCTATGGCTACACCTTC.

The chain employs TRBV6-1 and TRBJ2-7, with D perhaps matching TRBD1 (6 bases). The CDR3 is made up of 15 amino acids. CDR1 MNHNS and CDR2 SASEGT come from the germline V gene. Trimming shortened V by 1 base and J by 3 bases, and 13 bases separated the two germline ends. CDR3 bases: TGTGCCAGCAGTGAAGTCTCCGGGACACACTACGAGCAGTACTTC. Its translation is CASSEVSGTHYEQYF.

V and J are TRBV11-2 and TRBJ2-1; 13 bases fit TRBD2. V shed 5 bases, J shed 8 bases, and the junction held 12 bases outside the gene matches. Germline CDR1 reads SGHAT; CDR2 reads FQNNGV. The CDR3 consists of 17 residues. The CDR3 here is CASSGRATSGRAYEQFF. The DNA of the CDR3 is TGTGCCAGCAGCGGGCGAGCTACTAGCGGGAGGGCCTATGAGCAGTTCTTC.

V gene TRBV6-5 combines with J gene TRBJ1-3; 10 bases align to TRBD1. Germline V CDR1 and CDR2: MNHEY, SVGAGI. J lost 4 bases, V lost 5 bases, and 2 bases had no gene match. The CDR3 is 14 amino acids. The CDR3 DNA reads TGTGCCAGCAGTAGGGACAGGGGAGGAAACACCATATATTTT. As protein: CASSRDRGGNTIYF.

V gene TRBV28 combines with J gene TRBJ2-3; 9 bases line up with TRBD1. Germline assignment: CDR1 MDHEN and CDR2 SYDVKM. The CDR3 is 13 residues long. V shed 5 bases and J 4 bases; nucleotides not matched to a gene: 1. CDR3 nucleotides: TGTGCCAGCAGTGACAGGGGGTCAGATACGCAGTATTTT. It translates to CASSDRGSDTQYF. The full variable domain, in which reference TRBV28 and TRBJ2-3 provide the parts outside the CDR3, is DVKVTQSSRYLVKRTGEKVFLECVQDMDHENMFWYRQDPGLGLRLIYFSYDVKMKEKGDIPEGYSVSREKKERFSLILESASTNQTSMYLCASSDRGSDTQYFGPGTRLTVL.

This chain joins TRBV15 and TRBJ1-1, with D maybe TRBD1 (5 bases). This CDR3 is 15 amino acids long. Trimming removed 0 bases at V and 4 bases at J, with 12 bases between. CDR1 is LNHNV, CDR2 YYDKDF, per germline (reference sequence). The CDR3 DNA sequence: TGTGCCACCAGCAGAGATCGGCAGGGCGGCACTGAAGCTTTCTTT. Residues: CATSRDRQGGTEAFF. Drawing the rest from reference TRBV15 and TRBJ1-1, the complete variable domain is DAMVIQNPRYQVTQFGKPVTLSCSQTLNHNVMYWYQQKSSQAPKLLFHYYDKDFNNEADTPDNFQSRRPNTSFCFLDIRSPGLGDTAMYLCATSRDRQGGTEAFFGQGTRLTVV.

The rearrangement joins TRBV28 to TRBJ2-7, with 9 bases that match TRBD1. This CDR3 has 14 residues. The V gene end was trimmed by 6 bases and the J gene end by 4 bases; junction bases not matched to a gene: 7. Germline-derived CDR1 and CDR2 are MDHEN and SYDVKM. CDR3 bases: TGTGCCAGCAGCGCCGGGGACAGGGTATACGAGCAGTACTTC. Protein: CASSAGDRVYEQYF.

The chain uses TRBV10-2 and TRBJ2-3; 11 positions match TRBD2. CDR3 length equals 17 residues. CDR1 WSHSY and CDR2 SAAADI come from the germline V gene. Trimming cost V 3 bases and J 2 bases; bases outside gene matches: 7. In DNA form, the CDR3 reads TGCGCCAGCAGTGACCCCCCGGGACTAGCGGACACAGATACGCAGTATTTT. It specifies CASSDPPGLADTDTQYF.

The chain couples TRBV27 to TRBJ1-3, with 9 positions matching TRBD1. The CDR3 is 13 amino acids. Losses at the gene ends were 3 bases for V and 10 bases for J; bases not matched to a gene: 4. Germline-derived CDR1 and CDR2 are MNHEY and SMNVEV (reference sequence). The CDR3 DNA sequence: TGTGCCAGCAGTTTTCGACAGGGGGGAACCATATATTTT. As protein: CASSFRQGGTIYF.

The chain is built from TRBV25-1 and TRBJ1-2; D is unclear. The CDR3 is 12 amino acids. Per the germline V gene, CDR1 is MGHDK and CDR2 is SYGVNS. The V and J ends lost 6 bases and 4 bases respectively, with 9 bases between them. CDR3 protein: CASSGGLYGYTF. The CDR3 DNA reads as TGTGCCAGCAGCGGAGGCCTCTATGGCTACACCTTC.

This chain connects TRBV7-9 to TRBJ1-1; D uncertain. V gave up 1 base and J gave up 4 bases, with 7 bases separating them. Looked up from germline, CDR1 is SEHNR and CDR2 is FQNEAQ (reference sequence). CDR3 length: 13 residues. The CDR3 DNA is TGTGCCAGCAGCTTAGGGCATTCCACTGAAGCTTTCTTT. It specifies CASSLGHSTEAFF.

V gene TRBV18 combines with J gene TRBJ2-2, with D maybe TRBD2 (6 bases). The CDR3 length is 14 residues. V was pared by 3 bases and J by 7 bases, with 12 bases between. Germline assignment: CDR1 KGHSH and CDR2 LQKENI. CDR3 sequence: CASSPTSRDGELFF. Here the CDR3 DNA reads TGTGCCAGCTCACCTACTAGCAGAGACGGGGAGCTGTTTTTT.

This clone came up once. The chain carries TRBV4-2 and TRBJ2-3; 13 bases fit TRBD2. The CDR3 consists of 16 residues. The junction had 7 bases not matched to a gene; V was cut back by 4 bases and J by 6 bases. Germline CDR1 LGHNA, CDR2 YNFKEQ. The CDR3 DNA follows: TGTGCCAGCAGCCCCGAACTAGCGGGAGGGCCGGATACGCAGTATTTT. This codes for CASSPELAGGPDTQYF.

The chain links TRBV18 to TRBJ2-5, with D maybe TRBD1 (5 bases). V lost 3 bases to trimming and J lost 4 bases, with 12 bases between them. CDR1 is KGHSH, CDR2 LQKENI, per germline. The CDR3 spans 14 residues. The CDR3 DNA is TGTGCCAGCTCACCCGACAGTGGGGCAGAGACCCAGTACTTC. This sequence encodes CASSPDSGAETQYF.

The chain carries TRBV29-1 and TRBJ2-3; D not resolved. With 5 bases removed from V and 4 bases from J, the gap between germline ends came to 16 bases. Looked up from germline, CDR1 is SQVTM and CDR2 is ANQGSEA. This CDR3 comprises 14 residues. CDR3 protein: CSVSPELFADTQYF. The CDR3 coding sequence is TGCAGCGTTTCTCCGGAGTTGTTCGCAGATACGCAGTATTTT.

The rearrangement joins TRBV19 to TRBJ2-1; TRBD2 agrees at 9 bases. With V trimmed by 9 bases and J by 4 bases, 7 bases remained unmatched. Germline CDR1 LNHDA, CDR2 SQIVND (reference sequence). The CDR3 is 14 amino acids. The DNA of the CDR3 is TGTGCCAGCCGGACTAGCGATCAATACAATGAGCAGTTCTTC. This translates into CASRTSDQYNEQFF.

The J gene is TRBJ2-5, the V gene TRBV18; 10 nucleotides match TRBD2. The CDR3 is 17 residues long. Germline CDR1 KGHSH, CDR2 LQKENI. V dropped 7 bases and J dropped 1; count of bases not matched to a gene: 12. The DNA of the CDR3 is TGTGCCAGCTTGGACCGGATGAGCGGGAGGGCCCAAGAGACCCAGTACTTC. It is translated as CASLDRMSGRAQETQYF.

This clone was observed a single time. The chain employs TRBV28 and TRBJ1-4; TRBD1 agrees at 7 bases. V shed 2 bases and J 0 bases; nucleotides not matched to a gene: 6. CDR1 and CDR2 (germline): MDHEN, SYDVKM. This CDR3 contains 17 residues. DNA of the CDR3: TGTGCCAGCAGTTTACTCGGGACAGCAGCAACTAATGAAAAACTGTTTTTT. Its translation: CASSLLGTAATNEKLFF.

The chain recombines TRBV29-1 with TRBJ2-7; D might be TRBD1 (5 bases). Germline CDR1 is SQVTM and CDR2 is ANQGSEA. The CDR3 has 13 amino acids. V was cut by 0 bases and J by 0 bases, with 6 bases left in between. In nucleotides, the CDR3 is TGCAGCGTTGAAGAACAGGCCTCCTACGAGCAGTACTTC. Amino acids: CSVEEQASYEQYF.

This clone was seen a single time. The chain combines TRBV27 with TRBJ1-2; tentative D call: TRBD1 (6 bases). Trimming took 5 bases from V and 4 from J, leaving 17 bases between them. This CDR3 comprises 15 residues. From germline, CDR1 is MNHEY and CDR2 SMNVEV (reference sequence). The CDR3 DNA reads TGTGCCAGCAGTGGGGGGGACATCTTAAGCTATGGCTACACCTTC. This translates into CASSGGDILSYGYTF.

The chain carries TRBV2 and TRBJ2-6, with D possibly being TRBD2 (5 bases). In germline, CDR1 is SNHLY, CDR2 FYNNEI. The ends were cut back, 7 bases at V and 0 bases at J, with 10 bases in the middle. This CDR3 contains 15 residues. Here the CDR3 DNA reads TGTGCCAGCACCGACGGAGGCTCTGGGGCCAACGTCCTGACTTTC. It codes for CASTDGGSGANVLTF.

CDR3 protein: CASSSDSGGWNEQYF. CDR3 nucleotide sequence: TGCGCCAGCAGCTCGGATTCAGGGGGCTGGAACGAGCAGTACTTC. V gene TRBV5-1 combines with J gene TRBJ2-7; 8 bases map to TRBD1. Per the germline V gene, CDR1 is SGHRS and CDR2 is YFSETQ. The length of the CDR3 is 15 residues. The V and J ends lost 3 bases and 5 bases, in that order; junction bases with no gene match: 10.

The CDR3 is CAWSLGPILNSPLHF. The CDR3 nucleotides read TGTGCCTGGAGCCTTGGGCCTATCCTTAATTCACCCCTCCACTTT. The gene calls are TRBV30 and TRBJ1-6, with unresolved D. The CDR3 has 15 amino acids. The V end lost 3 bases, the J end lost 6 bases, and 15 bases lay between the germline ends. From germline, CDR1 is GTSNPN and CDR2 SVGIG (reference sequence).

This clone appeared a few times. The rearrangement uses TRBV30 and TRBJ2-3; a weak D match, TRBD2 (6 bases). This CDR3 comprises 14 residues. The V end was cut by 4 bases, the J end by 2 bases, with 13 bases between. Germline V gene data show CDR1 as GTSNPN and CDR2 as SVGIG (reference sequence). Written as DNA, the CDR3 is TGTGCCTGGAACTGGGTAGCGGCCACAGATACGCAGTATTTT. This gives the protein CAWNWVAATDTQYF.